This TCR beta chain was recorded in a study of a mutant IDH1 vaccine in newly diagnosed glioma. Study in general: The therapy given earlier, which was standard therapy, consisted of radiotherapy, temozolomide, or both, and most of the patients received both. Regarding the study as a whole: Pseudoprogression apparently tracked independently of changes in top peripheral T cell clonotypes. Among all patients, vaccine-induced immune responses occurred in 93.3%.

As to time point: baseline, week 1 (first vaccination visit). Treatment noted: pre-vaccination baseline after standard-of-care therapy. The donors' diagnosis was new WHO grade 3 or 4 astrocytoma that was IDH1-mutant and ATRX-lost. Details on this clone: No antigen is known for it.

CDR3 size: 11 residues. The germline CDR1 and CDR2 sequences are MNHNS and SASEGT. V lost 7 bases to trimming and J lost 1 base, with 4 bases between them. The table came from immunoSEQ multiplex PCR; TCRdb's copy has only in-frame clones and leaves some out. The data show around 15,000 clones, almost 80% seen once. The clonotype comes from a man in his forties with glioma. This specimen consisted of PBMCs, obtained from a glioma patient treated with radiotherapy, temozolomide or both. The chain is built from TRBV6-1 and TRBJ1-1; no reliable D call. CDR3 sequence (DNA): TGTGCCAGCATGTGGAACACTGAAGCTTTCTTT. Translated: CASMWNTEAFF.